The clone carrying this T cell receptor beta chain was detected ten times or more. Its cognate antigen is unknown. One entry per CDR3 protein, called by TCRdb with MiXCR from the 5' RACE reads. The table lists around 250,000 distinct CDR3 sequences, around 10% of them singletons. The sample originates from a study of CD8 T cells in ankylosing spondylitis. Regarding the study as a whole: The study looked at matched synovial fluid samples from ankylosing spondylitis patients. Disease-linked clones were reported to be significantly enriched there.

Per germline, CDR1 SGHRS and CDR2 YFSETQ. The CDR3 sequence is 12 residues long. V lost 6 bases and J lost 3, with 10 bases in between. Material for sequencing was blood, either unsorted or a sorted T cell fraction (not recorded which). This receptor was taken from a male donor with ankylosing spondylitis or in good health (not recorded which). The chain combines TRBV5-1 with TRBJ2-7; D not resolved. This CDR3 is CASMDLGYEQYF. Written as DNA, the CDR3 is TGCGCCAGCATGGATTTAGGCTACGAGCAGTACTTC.